This T cell receptor beta chain was sequenced for a study of cytomegalovirus exposure and HLA in healthy donors. Study in general: Per a later analysis, the approximately 600 first-cohort and 100 to 150 validation repertoires shared one platform. Whole-study results and caveats: Most TCR sequences proved rare, with some public TCRs found in many donors.

In the case of this clone: The antigen is undetermined.

Unmatched junction bases numbered 10, after V lost 0 bases and J lost 14 bases. This CDR3 region has 14 residues. From germline, CDR1 is SGHAT and CDR2 FQDESV (reference sequence). The repertoire was sequenced with immunoSEQ multiplex PCR; TCRdb's copy has only in-frame clones and lacks some. The sample has about 280,000 clones; 65% to 90% are singletons. Donors were drawn from the approximately 120-subject validation cohort, separate from the roughly 670-subject first cohort. Sequencing was done on a sample of PBMCs. The TCR originated in a woman between 18 and 29 years old in good health and CMV-seronegative. The genes are TRBV11-1 and TRBJ2-5; TRBD2 aligns across 9 bases. The CDR3 here is CASSLAPSGASIYF. CDR3 bases: TGTGCCAGCAGCTTAGCCCCTAGCGGGGCCTCCATATACTTC.